These 15 T cell receptor beta chains came from one sample sequenced in a study of siplizumab effects on memory and regulatory T cells. Assay: immunoSEQ multiplex PCR; the TCRdb copy retains only in-frame clones and omits some. The table includes 50,000 to 55,000 clones, about 97% detected once. Sequencing input: naive CD4+ T cells sorted from blood. Source of these receptors: a human donor in good health.

This chain joins TRBV4-2 and TRBJ2-2; 7 bases map to TRBD2. Germline values: CDR1 LGHNA, CDR2 YNFKEQ. The CDR3 length is 15 residues. The V gene end was trimmed by 1 base and the J gene end by 6 bases; junction bases not matched to a gene: 5. CDR3 in amino acids: CASSQGGGSAGELFF. CDR3 in DNA: TGTGCCAGCAGCCAAGGGGGCGGGAGCGCCGGGGAGCTGTTTTTT.

CDR3 region: CASRRYGDSQFF. CDR3 DNA: TGTGCCAGTAGGCGATACGGGGACTCCCAGTTCTTC. This chain links TRBV19 with TRBJ2-1; TRBD2 is a possible D gene (6 bases). Trimming shortened V by 6 bases and J by 13 bases, and 16 bases separated the two germline ends. The germline gives CDR1 LNHDA, CDR2 SQIVND (reference sequence). The CDR3 has 12 amino acids.

This clone was counted once. This chain connects TRBV7-6 to TRBJ2-3; D not resolved. Germline-derived CDR1 and CDR2 are SGHVS and FNYEAQ. The CDR3 runs to 11 residues. The V end was cut by 4 bases, the J end by 2 bases, with 1 base between. In DNA, the CDR3 is TGTGCCAGCAGCTCCACAGATACGCAGTATTTT. Protein: CASSSTDTQYF.

The chain joins TRBV15 to TRBJ2-1; 10 positions match TRBD2. CDR1 is LNHNV and CDR2 is YYDKDF in the germline V gene (reference sequence). Trimming removed 1 base from V and 6 bases from J; junction bases left unmatched: 6. The CDR3 extends over 16 amino acids. The CDR3 sequence: CATSRGTSGTSNEQFF. CDR3 bases: TGTGCCACCAGCAGAGGGACTAGCGGAACTAGCAATGAGCAGTTCTTC. Looking up the rest from reference TRBV15 and TRBJ2-1 gives the full variable domain: DAMVIQNPRYQVTQFGKPVTLSCSQTLNHNVMYWYQQKSSQAPKLLFHYYDKDFNNEADTPDNFQSRRPNTSFCFLDIRSPGLGDTAMYLCATSRGTSGTSNEQFFGPGTRLTVL.

This chain connects TRBV19 to TRBJ2-7, with TRBD1 as a possible D gene (5 bases). The ends were cut back, 8 bases at V and 1 base at J, with 15 bases in the middle. The CDR3 spans 14 residues. Germline lookup yields CDR1 LNHDA and CDR2 SQIVND (reference sequence). The CDR3 nucleotides read TGTGCCAGTGGGTTGACAGCAGGGTCCTACGAGCAGTACTTC. Translating it yields CASGLTAGSYEQYF.

The chain combines TRBV6-1 with TRBJ2-2; 7 nucleotides line up with TRBD1. The CDR3 totals 14 residues. The trim removed 2 bases at V and 6 bases at J, leaving 3 bases unmatched. Germline CDR1 reads MNHNS; CDR2 reads SASEGT. This chain's CDR3 is CASSEQGVAGELFF. The CDR3 nucleotides read TGTGCCAGCAGTGAACAGGGGGTCGCCGGGGAGCTGTTTTTT.

This sequence joins TRBV29-1 and TRBJ1-5; possibly TRBD1 for D (6 bases). Germline V CDR1 and CDR2: SQVTM, ANQGSEA. The CDR3 runs to 13 residues. Trimming took 3 bases from V and 4 from J, leaving 10 bases between them. The CDR3 nucleotides are TGCAGCGTTGATACAGGGAGAAATCAGCCCCAGCATTTT. This codes for CSVDTGRNQPQHF.

The count of this clone is one. This rearrangement joins TRBV12-5 to TRBJ2-2; D is undetermined. Germline V gene lookup returns CDR1 LGHNT and CDR2 FRNRAP. The length of the CDR3 is 14 residues. Between the trimmed V and J ends, which lost 1 base and 6 bases, there was a span of 9 bases. The chain's CDR3 is CASGLDHFAGELFF. CDR3 nucleotides: TGTGCTAGTGGTTTGGACCACTTCGCCGGGGAGCTGTTTTTT.

The chain has TRBV15 and TRBJ2-1; tentatively, D is TRBD2 (6 bases). The V end was cut by 4 bases, the J end by 4 bases, with 11 bases between. Per germline, CDR1 LNHNV and CDR2 YYDKDF (reference sequence). There are 14 residues in the CDR3. CDR3 sequence reads: CATSKPGLYNEQFF. The CDR3 nucleotides read TGTGCCACCAGCAAACCGGGACTGTACAATGAGCAGTTCTTC.

The chain links TRBV5-4 to TRBJ2-1, with D uncertain. This CDR3 region has 15 residues. Germline assignment: CDR1 SGHNT and CDR2 YYREEE (reference sequence). Trimming stripped 4 bases from V and 0 bases from J, with 11 bases between. Written as DNA, the CDR3 is TGTGCCAGCAGCCCAACACCTAGCTCCTACAATGAGCAGTTCTTC. Amino acids: CASSPTPSSYNEQFF.

A single count supports this clone. The junction does not match germline at one end; this may be a read error. This chain uses TRBV18 with TRBJ2-3; D unresolved. CDR3 length: 15 amino acids. Germline V lookup: CDR1 KGHSH, CDR2 LQKENI. The CDR3 DNA reads TGTGCCAGCTCACCACCGAGTACGAGCAGAGATACGCAGTATTTT. It yields the protein CASSPPSTSRDTQYF.

The CDR3 protein is CAWSGQGEQYF. Here the CDR3 DNA reads TGTGCCTGGAGTGGACAGGGCGAGCAGTACTTC. The chain joins TRBV30 to TRBJ2-7, with 7 nucleotides matching TRBD1. V trimming: 1 base; J trimming: 6 bases; junction bases outside the gene matches: 0. The length of the CDR3 is 11 residues. CDR1 is GTSNPN, CDR2 SVGIG, per germline (reference sequence). The full variable domain, its missing parts supplied by reference TRBV30 and TRBJ2-7, is SQTIHQWPATLVQPVGSPLSLECTVEGTSNPNLYWYRQAAGRGLQLLFYSVGIGQISSEVPQNLSASRPQDRQFILSSKKLLLSDSGFYLCAWSGQGEQYFGPGTRLTVT.

This sequence joins TRBV9 and TRBJ1-2; no clear D. The CDR3 loop spans 15 amino acids. V shed 0 bases and J shed 2 bases, with 11 bases lying between them. Germline assignment: CDR1 SGDLS and CDR2 YYNGEE. The DNA for the CDR3 is TGTGCCAGCAGCGTAGGAGACTCCAGAAACTATGGCTACACCTTC. This gives the protein CASSVGDSRNYGYTF.

The rearrangement links TRBV7-9 to TRBJ2-1, with 7 bases aligning to TRBD1. Germline trimming cut 8 bases from V and 0 bases from J; bases unmatched to any gene: 7. Germline CDR1 is SEHNR and CDR2 is FQNEAQ (reference sequence). The CDR3 is made up of 15 amino acids. As DNA, the CDR3 is TGTGCCAGCGAGATCGACAGGGTCTCCTACAATGAGCAGTTCTTC. It specifies CASEIDRVSYNEQFF.

This chain links TRBV6-6 with TRBJ2-1; 9 bases are shared with TRBD1. V was pared by 6 bases and J by 10 bases, with 7 bases of the junction left unmatched. The CDR3 has 13 amino acids. In germline, CDR1 is MNHNY, CDR2 SVGAGI (reference sequence). CDR3 loop: CASSRTGDREQFF. As DNA, the CDR3 is TGTGCCAGCAGCCGGACAGGGGACCGGGAGCAGTTCTTC.